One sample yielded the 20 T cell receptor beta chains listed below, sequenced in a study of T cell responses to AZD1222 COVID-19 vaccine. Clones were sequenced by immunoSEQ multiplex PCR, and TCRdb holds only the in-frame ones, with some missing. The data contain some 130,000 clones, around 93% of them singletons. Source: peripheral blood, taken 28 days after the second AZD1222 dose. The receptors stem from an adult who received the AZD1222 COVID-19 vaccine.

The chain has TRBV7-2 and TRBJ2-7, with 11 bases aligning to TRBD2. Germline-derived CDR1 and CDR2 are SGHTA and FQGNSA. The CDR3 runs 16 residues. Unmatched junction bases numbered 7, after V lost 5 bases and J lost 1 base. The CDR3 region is CASSDPGLADSYEQYF. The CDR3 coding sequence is TGTGCCAGCAGCGATCCGGGACTAGCGGATTCCTACGAGCAGTACTTC.

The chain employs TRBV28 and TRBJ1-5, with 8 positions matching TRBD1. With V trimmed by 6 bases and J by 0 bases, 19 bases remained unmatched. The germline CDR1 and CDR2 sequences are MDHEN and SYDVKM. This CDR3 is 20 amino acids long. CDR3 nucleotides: TGTGCCAGCAGACCCACTCACGGGCCCCGGGACAGGTTTAGCAATCAGCCCCAGCATTTT. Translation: CASRPTHGPRDRFSNQPQHF.

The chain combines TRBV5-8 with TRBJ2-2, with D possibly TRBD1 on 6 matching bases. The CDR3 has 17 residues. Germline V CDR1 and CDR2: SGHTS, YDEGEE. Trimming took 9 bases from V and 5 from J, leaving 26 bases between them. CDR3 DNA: TGTGCCACCAAGCATGTACGTAAGACAGGTCGTACCGGGGAGCTGTTTTTT. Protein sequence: CATKHVRKTGRTGELFF.

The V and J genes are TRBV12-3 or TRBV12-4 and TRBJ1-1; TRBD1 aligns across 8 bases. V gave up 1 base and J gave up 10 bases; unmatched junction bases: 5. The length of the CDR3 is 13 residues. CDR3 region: CASSLGQGAGAFF. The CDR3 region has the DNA TGTGCCAGCAGTTTAGGGCAGGGGGCGGGAGCTTTCTTT.

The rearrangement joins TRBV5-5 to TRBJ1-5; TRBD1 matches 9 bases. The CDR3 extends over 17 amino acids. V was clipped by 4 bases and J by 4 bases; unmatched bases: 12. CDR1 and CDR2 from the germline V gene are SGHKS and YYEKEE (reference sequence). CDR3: CASSPHRDRERNQPQHF. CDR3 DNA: TGTGCCAGCAGCCCCCACCGGGACAGGGAGAGGAATCAGCCCCAGCATTTT.

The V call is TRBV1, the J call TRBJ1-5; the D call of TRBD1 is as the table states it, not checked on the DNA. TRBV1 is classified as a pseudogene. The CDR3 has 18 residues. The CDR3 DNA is TGCACCAGCAGCCAAGCGTTACAGGTGGGTAATACCAATCAGCCCCAGCATTTT. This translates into CTSSQALQVGNTNQPQHF.

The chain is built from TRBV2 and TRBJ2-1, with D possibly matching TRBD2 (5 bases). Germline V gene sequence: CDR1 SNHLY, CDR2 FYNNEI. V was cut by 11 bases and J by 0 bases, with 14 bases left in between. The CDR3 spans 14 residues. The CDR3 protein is CACGGLGSYNEQFF. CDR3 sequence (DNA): TGTGCCTGCGGCGGACTGGGCTCCTACAATGAGCAGTTCTTC.

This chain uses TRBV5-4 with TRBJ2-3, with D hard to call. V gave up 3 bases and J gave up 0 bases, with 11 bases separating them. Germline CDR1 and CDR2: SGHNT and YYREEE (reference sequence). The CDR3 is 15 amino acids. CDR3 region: CASSSTSRSTDTQYF. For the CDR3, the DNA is TGTGCCAGCAGCTCGACGAGTCGCAGCACAGATACGCAGTATTTT.

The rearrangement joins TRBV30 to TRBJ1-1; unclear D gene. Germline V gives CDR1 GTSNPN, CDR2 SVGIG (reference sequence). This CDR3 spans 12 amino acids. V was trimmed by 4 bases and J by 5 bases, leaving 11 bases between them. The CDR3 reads CAWTPPSTEAFF. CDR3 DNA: TGTGCCTGGACCCCACCGTCGACTGAAGCTTTCTTT.

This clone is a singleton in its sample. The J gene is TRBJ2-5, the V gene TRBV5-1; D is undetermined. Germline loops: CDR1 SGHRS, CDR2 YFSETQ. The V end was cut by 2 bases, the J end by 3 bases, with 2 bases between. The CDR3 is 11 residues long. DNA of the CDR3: TGCGCCAGCAGCTTCGAAGAGACCCAGTACTTC. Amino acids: CASSFEETQYF.

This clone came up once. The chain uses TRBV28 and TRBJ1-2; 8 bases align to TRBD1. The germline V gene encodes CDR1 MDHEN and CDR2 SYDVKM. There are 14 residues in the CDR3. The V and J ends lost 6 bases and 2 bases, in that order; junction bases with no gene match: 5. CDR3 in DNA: TGTGCCAGCAGCTATGGACAGGGCAACTATGGCTACACCTTC. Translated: CASSYGQGNYGYTF.

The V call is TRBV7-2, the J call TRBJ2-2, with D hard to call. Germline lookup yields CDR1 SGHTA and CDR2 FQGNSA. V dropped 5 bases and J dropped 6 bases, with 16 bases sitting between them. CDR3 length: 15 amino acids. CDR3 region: CASSPPQSGSGELFF. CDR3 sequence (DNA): TGTGCCAGCAGCCCCCCGCAGAGTGGGTCCGGGGAGCTGTTTTTT.

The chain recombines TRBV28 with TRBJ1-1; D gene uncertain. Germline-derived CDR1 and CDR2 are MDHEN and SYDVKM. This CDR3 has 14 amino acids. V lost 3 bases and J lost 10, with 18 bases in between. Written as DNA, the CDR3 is TGTGCCAGCAGTTTTCACCAATTCGGGAGAGGAGCTTTCTTT. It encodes CASSFHQFGRGAFF.

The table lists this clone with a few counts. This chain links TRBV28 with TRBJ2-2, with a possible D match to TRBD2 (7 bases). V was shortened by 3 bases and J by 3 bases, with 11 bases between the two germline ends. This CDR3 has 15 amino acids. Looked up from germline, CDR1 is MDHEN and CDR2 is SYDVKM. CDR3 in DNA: TGTGCCAGCAGTTTGGGGGGGCGCCACACCGGGGAGCTGTTTTTT. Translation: CASSLGGRHTGELFF.

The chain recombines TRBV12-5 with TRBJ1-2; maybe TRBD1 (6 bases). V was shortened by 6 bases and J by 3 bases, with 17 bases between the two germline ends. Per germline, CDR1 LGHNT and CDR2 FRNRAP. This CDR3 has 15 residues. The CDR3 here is CASGYLDSIDYGYTF. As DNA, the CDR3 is TGTGCTAGTGGCTACCTGGACAGCATAGACTATGGCTACACCTTC.

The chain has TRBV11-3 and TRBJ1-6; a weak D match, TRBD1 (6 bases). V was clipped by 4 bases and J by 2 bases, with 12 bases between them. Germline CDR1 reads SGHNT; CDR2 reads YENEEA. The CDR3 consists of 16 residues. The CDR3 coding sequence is TGTGCCAGCAGCTACCCCAGGGGAACCTATAATTCACCCCTCCACTTT. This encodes CASSYPRGTYNSPLHF.

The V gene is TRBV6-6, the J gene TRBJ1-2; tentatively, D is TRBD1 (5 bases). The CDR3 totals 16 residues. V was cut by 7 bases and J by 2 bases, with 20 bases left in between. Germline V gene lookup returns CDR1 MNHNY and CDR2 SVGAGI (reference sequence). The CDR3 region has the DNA TGTGCCAGCACAGACAGCGCCGGTGATATAAACTATGGCTACACCTTC. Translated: CASTDSAGDINYGYTF.

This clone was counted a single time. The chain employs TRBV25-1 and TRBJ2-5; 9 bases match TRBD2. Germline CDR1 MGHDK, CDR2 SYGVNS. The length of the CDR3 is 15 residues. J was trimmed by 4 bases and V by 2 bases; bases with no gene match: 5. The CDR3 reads CASSEGRGGRETQYF. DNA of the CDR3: TGTGCCAGCAGTGAAGGGCGGGGGGGCCGAGAGACCCAGTACTTC.

The CDR3 reads CASSRTGGNTIYF. The CDR3 nucleotides are TGTGCCAGCTCACGTACCGGCGGGAACACCATATATTTT. This chain connects TRBV18 to TRBJ1-3; D gene ambiguous. The ends were cut back, 4 bases at V and 7 bases at J, with 11 bases in the middle. CDR3 size: 13 residues. Germline V gives CDR1 KGHSH, CDR2 LQKENI.

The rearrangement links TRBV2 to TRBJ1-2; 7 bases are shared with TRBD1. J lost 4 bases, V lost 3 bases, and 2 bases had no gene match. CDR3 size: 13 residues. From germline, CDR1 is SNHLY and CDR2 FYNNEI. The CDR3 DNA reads TGTGCCAGCAGTGATGACAGGGTCTATGGCTACACCTTC. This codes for CASSDDRVYGYTF.